These 32 T cell receptor beta chains were all obtained from the same sample, sequenced in a study of blood T cell repertoires in COVID-19. The assay was immunoSEQ multiplex PCR, and TCRdb's table has in-frame clones only and misses some. The sample consists of some 100,000 clones, more than 75% of them appearing once. Sequenced input: peripheral blood. These receptors were taken from a human donor in a cohort sampled during active COVID-19.

The rearrangement joins TRBV6-5 to TRBJ2-7, with 9 bases that match TRBD1. J lost 7 bases, V lost 6 bases, and 7 bases had no gene match. CDR3 size: 13 residues. The germline V gene encodes CDR1 MNHEY and CDR2 SVGAGI. DNA of the CDR3: TGTGCCAGCAGCCAAGACAGGGGGAGGGAGCAGTACTTC. Amino acids: CASSQDRGREQYF.

J is TRBJ1-2 and V is TRBV24-1; D gene unclear. The V gene lost 4 bases and the J gene lost 6 bases, with 2 bases spanning the gap. Germline V gives CDR1 KGHDR, CDR2 SFDVKD. This CDR3 contains 10 residues. The CDR3 DNA is TGTGCCACCAGTGACGATGGCTACACCTTC. The encoded protein is CATSDDGYTF.

The V gene is TRBV11-2, the J gene TRBJ2-3, with 7 nucleotides matching TRBD1. V dropped 0 bases and J dropped 2; count of bases not matched to a gene: 5. The CDR3 sequence is 16 residues long. Germline V gene data show CDR1 as SGHAT and CDR2 as FQNNGV. This CDR3 reads CASSLDGGTVTDTQYF. CDR3 DNA sequence: TGTGCCAGCAGCTTAGATGGTGGGACAGTCACAGATACGCAGTATTTT.

V gene TRBV2 combines with J gene TRBJ2-4, with 7 bases fitting TRBD2. CDR3 length: 13 residues. Per the germline V gene, CDR1 is SNHLY and CDR2 is FYNNEI. V shed 5 bases, J shed 8 bases, and the junction held 6 bases outside the gene matches. DNA for the CDR3: TGTGCCAGCAGTATTCGGGGAGGGCACATTCAGTACTTC. Translated: CASSIRGGHIQYF.

The V call is TRBV6-5, the J call TRBJ2-1, with TRBD2 matching over 9 bases. V was pared by 2 bases and J by 9 bases, with 11 bases of the junction left unmatched. There are 16 residues in the CDR3. CDR1 and CDR2 from the germline V gene are MNHEY and SVGAGI. The CDR3 DNA sequence: TGTGCCAGCAGTTACACCGCTAGCGGGACCCTCGGTGAGCAGTTCTTC. Translated, it gives CASSYTASGTLGEQFF.

This chain uses TRBV6-5 with TRBJ1-6; D is undetermined. Germline V gene data show CDR1 as MNHEY and CDR2 as SVGAGI. The CDR3 is 13 residues long. V was trimmed by 7 bases and J by 7 bases, leaving 11 bases between them. The CDR3 DNA reads as TGTGCCAGCACCAAGGACTTAAATTCACCCCTCCACTTT. Encoded protein: CASTKDLNSPLHF.

This sequence joins TRBV7-9 and TRBJ1-2; perhaps TRBD1 as D (6 bases). V lost 0 bases and J lost 4, with 9 bases in between. This CDR3 is built from 14 residues. In germline, CDR1 is SEHNR, CDR2 FQNEAQ (reference sequence). CDR3 sequence: CASSLAQGPYGYTF. The CDR3 bases are TGTGCCAGCAGCTTAGCACAGGGCCCCTATGGCTACACCTTC.

The chain combines TRBV23-1 with TRBJ2-7; 7 bases fit TRBD1. TRBV23-1 is flagged as an ORF with uncertain function. The CDR3 is 14 residues long. Trimming at V came to 4 bases and at J to 6 bases, leaving 9 bases not matched to a gene. The CDR3 region is CASSPPRAGGEQYF. The CDR3 DNA reads TGCGCCAGCAGTCCTCCTAGGGCAGGGGGCGAGCAGTACTTC.

For the CDR3, the DNA is TGTGCCAGCAGGCACCGGGACTTTTCCTACGAGCAGTACTTC. This encodes CASRHRDFSYEQYF. The genes are TRBV2 and TRBJ2-7, with D tentatively TRBD2 (6 bases). Trimming took 6 bases from V and 1 from J, leaving 13 bases between them. Germline CDR1 is SNHLY and CDR2 is FYNNEI. CDR3 length: 14 amino acids.

V gene TRBV7-2 combines with J gene TRBJ2-7; 7 positions agree with TRBD2. This CDR3 comprises 14 residues. Per the germline V gene, CDR1 is SGHTA and CDR2 is FQGNSA. Trimming took 4 bases from V and 7 from J; bases not matched to a gene: 10. The CDR3 sequence is CASSSAGPSQEQYF. The CDR3 bases are TGTGCCAGCAGCTCAGCGGGGCCCTCCCAAGAGCAGTACTTC.

The V gene is TRBV18, the J gene TRBJ1-2, with D hard to call. Trimming shortened V by 2 bases and J by 5 bases, and 18 bases separated the two germline ends. In germline, CDR1 is KGHSH, CDR2 LQKENI. The CDR3 totals 16 residues. This chain's CDR3 is CASSPGQEGSGYGYTF. DNA of the CDR3: TGTGCCAGCTCACCAGGCCAGGAGGGCTCGGGGTATGGCTACACCTTC.

This clone was seen only a few times. The V and J genes are TRBV5-1 and TRBJ2-5, with D tentatively TRBD1 (6 bases). The V end was cut by 1 base, the J end by 2 bases, with 12 bases between. The CDR3 runs to 15 residues. The germline gives CDR1 SGHRS, CDR2 YFSETQ. The CDR3 nucleotides are TGCGCCAGCAGCTTGCCGACGGGACAACAAGAGACCCAGTACTTC. It yields the protein CASSLPTGQQETQYF.

The J gene is TRBJ2-3, the V gene TRBV5-6, with 7 bases identical to TRBD2. V lost 4 bases, J lost 4 bases, and 6 bases stayed unmatched. The germline V gene encodes CDR1 SGHDT and CDR2 YYEEEE. This CDR3 spans 14 amino acids. Written as DNA, the CDR3 is TGTGCCAGCAGCCCCGGGACTAAGGCAGATACGCAGTATTTT. Its protein is CASSPGTKADTQYF.

This sequence joins TRBV7-9 and TRBJ1-4; D gene unclear. The CDR3 consists of 12 residues. From germline, CDR1 is SEHNR and CDR2 FQNEAQ (reference sequence). V dropped 1 base and J dropped 8 bases, with 5 bases sitting between them. This CDR3 is CASSLVGEKLFF. The CDR3 DNA sequence: TGTGCCAGCAGCTTAGTTGGCGAAAAACTGTTTTTT.

This chain connects TRBV18 to TRBJ1-2, with TRBD1 identical over 8 bases. In germline, CDR1 is KGHSH, CDR2 LQKENI. V lost 3 bases to trimming and J lost 7 bases; unmatched junction nucleotides: 7. The CDR3 contains 14 residues. The CDR3 is CASSPQDRESGYTF. Here the CDR3 DNA reads TGTGCCAGCTCACCCCAGGACAGGGAGAGTGGCTACACCTTC. Full variable domain (outside the CDR3, taken from reference TRBV18 and TRBJ1-2): NAGVMQNPRHLVRRRGQEARLRCSPMKGHSHVYWYRQLPEEGLKFMVYLQKENIIDESGMPKERFSAEFPKEGPSILRIQQVVRGDSAAYFCASSPQDRESGYTFGSGTRLTVV.

This chain joins TRBV10-3 and TRBJ2-2; no definite D call. Germline loops: CDR1 ENHRY, CDR2 SYGVKD. The germline V and J ends were trimmed by 3 bases and 9 bases, with 8 bases remaining between them. The CDR3 sequence is 12 residues long. CDR3 sequence (DNA): TGTGCCATCAGTGACCGTGGCAGGGAGCTGTTTTTT. It codes for CAISDRGRELFF.

This clone was detected only a few times. In DNA form, the CDR3 reads TGTGCCAGCAGGGCGGGGACAGGGAATAAGAACACTGAAGCTTTCTTT. Protein: CASRAGTGNKNTEAFF. The chain carries TRBV2 and TRBJ1-1, with 9 bases matching TRBD1. CDR3 size: 16 residues. V lost 6 bases, J lost 1 base, and 9 bases stayed unmatched. Germline V lookup: CDR1 SNHLY, CDR2 FYNNEI. The full variable domain, rest sourced from reference TRBV2 and TRBJ1-1, is EPEVTQTPSHQVTQMGQEVILRCVPISNHLYFYWYRQILGQKVEFLVSFYNNEISEKSEIFDDQFSVERPDGSNFTLKIRSTKLEDSAMYFCASRAGTGNKNTEAFFGQGTRLTVV.

This chain links TRBV4-3 with TRBJ2-1; 9 nucleotides align to TRBD2. Germline lookup yields CDR1 LGHNA and CDR2 YSLEER. The CDR3 has 17 amino acids. The junction had 10 bases not matched to a gene; V was cut back by 0 bases and J by 7 bases. The CDR3 region has the DNA TGCGCCAGCAGCCAAGATTTTACTAGCGGGCCCAAGAATGAGCAGTTCTTC. Translation: CASSQDFTSGPKNEQFF.

The rearrangement joins TRBV19 to TRBJ1-1; tentatively, D is TRBD1 (5 bases). Germline V lookup: CDR1 LNHDA, CDR2 SQIVND (reference sequence). V dropped 11 bases and J dropped 3 bases, with 13 bases sitting between them. The CDR3 has 12 amino acids. CDR3 DNA: TGTGCCTCCAGGGCCTACGACACTGAAGCTTTCTTT. This translates into CASRAYDTEAFF.

This clone was picked up one time. The V call is TRBV4-1, the J call TRBJ1-2; TRBD1 matches at 11 bases. Unmatched junction bases numbered 4, after V lost 1 base and J lost 6 bases. There are 15 residues in the CDR3. Germline V gene data show CDR1 as MGHRA and CDR2 as YSYEKL. Here the CDR3 reads CASSQGDRGVNGYTF. The CDR3 DNA sequence: TGCGCCAGCAGCCAAGGGGACAGGGGGGTAAATGGCTACACCTTC.

The V gene is TRBV19, the J gene TRBJ1-1, with 11 bases fitting TRBD1. This CDR3 is built from 12 residues. The germline CDR1 and CDR2 sequences are LNHDA and SQIVND (reference sequence). Germline trimming cut 7 bases from V and 10 bases from J; bases unmatched to any gene: 5. As DNA, the CDR3 is TGTGCCAGTACCCAGGACAGGGGGCGAGCTTTCTTT. Amino acid sequence: CASTQDRGRAFF.

The chain couples TRBV5-4 to TRBJ2-5, with 11 bases fitting TRBD1. The CDR3 spans 16 residues. Germline CDR1 and CDR2: SGHNT and YYREEE (reference sequence). The V gene end was trimmed by 4 bases and the J gene end by 3 bases; junction bases not matched to a gene: 8. DNA of the CDR3: TGTGCCAGCAGCATGGCTGGACAGGGGGCTGAAGAGACCCAGTACTTC. It specifies CASSMAGQGAEETQYF.

The CDR3 spells CSVTQRSTEAFF. The CDR3 DNA follows: TGCAGCGTTACTCAGAGGAGCACTGAAGCTTTCTTT. The chain uses TRBV29-1 and TRBJ1-1, with D uncertain. The V end was cut by 5 bases, the J end by 4 bases, with 11 bases between. In germline, CDR1 is SQVTM, CDR2 ANQGSEA. The CDR3 spans 12 residues.

This clone was found a few times. The rearrangement joins TRBV7-9 to TRBJ2-5; 8 bases map to TRBD2. The CDR3 has 17 residues. V shed 0 bases and J 4 bases; nucleotides not matched to a gene: 10. Germline CDR1 SEHNR, CDR2 FQNEAQ (reference sequence). CDR3 region: CASSLASSGSSVETQYF. Written as DNA, the CDR3 is TGTGCCAGCAGCTTAGCGTCCAGCGGGAGCAGTGTAGAGACCCAGTACTTC.

The chain combines TRBV3-1 (or the pseudogene TRBV3-2) with TRBJ2-4, with no clear D. The CDR3 is 14 amino acids. Germline CDR1 reads LGHDT; CDR2 reads YNNKEL (reference sequence). Trimming removed 0 bases at V and 5 bases at J, with 8 bases between. CDR3 sequence: CASSQDQAQNIQYF. The CDR3, as DNA: TGTGCCAGCAGCCAAGATCAGGCCCAAAACATTCAGTACTTC.

The DNA of the CDR3 is TGTGCCAGCAGCGCAGGGGGACCTGGGAAATTCTTC. Its translation is CASSAGGPGKFF. The rearrangement uses TRBV9 and TRBJ2-1; TRBD1 matches at 7 bases. This CDR3 is built from 12 residues. Germline CDR1 is SGDLS and CDR2 is YYNGEE. J gave up 16 bases and V 3 bases, and 10 bases lay outside the gene matches.

This clone was seen only a few times. The V gene is TRBV7-9, the J gene TRBJ1-1, with D tentatively TRBD1 (5 bases). This CDR3 contains 14 residues. The V gene's germline CDR1 is SEHNR and CDR2 FQNEAQ (reference sequence). Trimming removed 5 bases at V and 3 bases at J, with 13 bases between. The CDR3 coding sequence is TGTGCCAGCAGCGTACAGGTTAAGGACACTGAAGCTTTCTTT. The encoded protein is CASSVQVKDTEAFF.

The chain combines TRBV7-9 with TRBJ2-7, with D possibly matching TRBD1 (5 bases). Trimming took 5 bases from V and 1 from J, leaving 6 bases between them. The CDR3 is made up of 12 amino acids. Germline CDR1 reads SEHNR; CDR2 reads FQNEAQ (reference sequence). The CDR3 bases are TGTGCCAGCAGCCGACAGTCCTACGAGCAGTACTTC. This encodes CASSRQSYEQYF.

The V and J genes are TRBV19 and TRBJ1-1; possible D gene TRBD1, 5 bases. V gave up 4 bases and J gave up 3 bases, with 12 bases separating them. The germline V gene encodes CDR1 LNHDA and CDR2 SQIVND (reference sequence). The CDR3 contains 14 residues. CDR3 bases: TGTGCCAGTAGTAGAGGCCAAGGGGACACTGAAGCTTTCTTT. As protein: CASSRGQGDTEAFF.

The chain joins TRBV7-2 to TRBJ2-7; 10 bases match TRBD2. V lost 3 bases to trimming and J lost 3 bases; unmatched junction nucleotides: 5. The CDR3 contains 15 residues. Germline V gives CDR1 SGHTA, CDR2 FQGNSA. CDR3: CASSFRASGSYEQYF. CDR3 nucleotide sequence: TGTGCCAGCAGCTTCAGGGCTAGCGGGAGCTACGAGCAGTACTTC.

The chain combines TRBV7-2 with TRBJ2-5; the D gene is possibly TRBD1 (6 bases). This CDR3 contains 16 residues. Trimming cost V 5 bases and J 4 bases, with 20 bases left between them. In germline, CDR1 is SGHTA, CDR2 FQGNSA. CDR3 sequence reads: CASSQRGRGTGETQYF. The CDR3 nucleotides are TGTGCCAGCAGCCAACGCGGCAGGGGAACAGGAGAGACCCAGTACTTC.

This clone was seen just once. The rearrangement links TRBV7-2 to TRBJ2-7; TRBD1 matches 9 bases. Unmatched junction bases numbered 12, after V lost 4 bases and J lost 2 bases. The CDR3 spans 17 residues. The germline gives CDR1 SGHTA, CDR2 FQGNSA. The CDR3 spells CASSSTGGGRHPYEQYF. The CDR3 nucleotides are TGTGCCAGCAGCTCCACAGGGGGCGGTCGGCATCCCTACGAGCAGTACTTC.